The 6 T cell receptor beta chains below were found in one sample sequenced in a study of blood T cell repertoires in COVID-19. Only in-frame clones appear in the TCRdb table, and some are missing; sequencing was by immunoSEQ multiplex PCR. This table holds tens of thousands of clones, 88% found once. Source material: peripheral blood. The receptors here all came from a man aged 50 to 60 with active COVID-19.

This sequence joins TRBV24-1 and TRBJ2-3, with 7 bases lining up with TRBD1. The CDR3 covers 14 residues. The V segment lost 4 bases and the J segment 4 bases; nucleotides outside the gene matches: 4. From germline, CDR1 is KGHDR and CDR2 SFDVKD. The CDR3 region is CATSDPGQADTQYF. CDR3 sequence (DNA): TGTGCCACCAGTGACCCCGGACAGGCAGATACGCAGTATTTT.

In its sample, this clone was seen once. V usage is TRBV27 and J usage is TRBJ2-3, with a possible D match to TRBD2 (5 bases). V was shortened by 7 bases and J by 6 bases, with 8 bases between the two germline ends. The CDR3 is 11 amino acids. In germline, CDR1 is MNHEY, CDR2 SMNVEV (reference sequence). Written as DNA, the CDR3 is TGTGCCAGCACCCGAGGGGATACGCAGTATTTT. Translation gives CASTRGDTQYF.

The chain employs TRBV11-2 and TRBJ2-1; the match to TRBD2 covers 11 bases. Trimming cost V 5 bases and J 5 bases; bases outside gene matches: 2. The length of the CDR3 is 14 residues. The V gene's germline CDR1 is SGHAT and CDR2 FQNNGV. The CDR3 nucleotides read TGTGCCAGCAGCCAGGGACTAGCGGACAATGAGCAGTTCTTC. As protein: CASSQGLADNEQFF. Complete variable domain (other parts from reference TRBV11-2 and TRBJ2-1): EAGVAQSPRYKIIEKRQSVAFWCNPISGHATLYWYQQILGQGPKLLIQFQNNGVVDDSQLPKDRFSAERLKGVDSTLKIQPAKLEDSAVYLCASSQGLADNEQFFGPGTRLTVL.

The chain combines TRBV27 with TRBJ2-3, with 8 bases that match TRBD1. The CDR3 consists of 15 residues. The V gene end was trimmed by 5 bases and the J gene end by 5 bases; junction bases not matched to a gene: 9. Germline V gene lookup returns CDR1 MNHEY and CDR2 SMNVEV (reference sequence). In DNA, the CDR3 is TGTGCCAGCAGTCACGACAGGGGACGGGGAGATACGCAGTATTTT. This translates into CASSHDRGRGDTQYF.

CDR3 sequence reads: CSVEGRGTEAFF. Written as DNA, the CDR3 is TGCAGCGTTGAAGGTCGAGGCACTGAAGCTTTCTTT. This sequence joins TRBV29-1 and TRBJ1-1; D not certain. The germline V gene encodes CDR1 SQVTM and CDR2 ANQGSEA. The CDR3 contains 12 residues. With 1 base removed from V and 4 bases from J, the gap between germline ends came to 7 bases.

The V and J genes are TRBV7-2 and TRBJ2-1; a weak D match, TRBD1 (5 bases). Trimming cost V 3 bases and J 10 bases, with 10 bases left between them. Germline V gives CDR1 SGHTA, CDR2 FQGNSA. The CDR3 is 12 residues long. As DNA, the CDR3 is TGTGCCAGCAGCTTGACAGTAGGGGAGCAGTTCTTC. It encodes CASSLTVGEQFF.